The rows below give T cell receptor beta chains drawn from one sample of a study of graft-versus-host responses after intestinal transplantation. Their antigen targets remain unknown. Data came from immunoSEQ multiplex PCR; TCRdb stores just in-frame clones and leaves some out. The repertoire holds about 100,000 clones, with more than 85% as singletons. The specimen was unstimulated CD4+ T cells sorted from spleen or lymph node cells, collected before transplant. The receptors stem from a human donor who was the organ donor for an intestinal transplant. Both conserved end residues are part of each CDR3. D genes are given only for firm matches. The size field is filled for only some rows; it gives once, few, many or a size class.

j_call | clone_size | v_call | d_call | cdr3_nt | cdr3_aa
TRBJ2-1 | once | TRBV15 | . | TGTGCCACCAGCAGGGGATTGGTCACCAGCTCCTACAATGAGCAGTTCTTC | CATSRGLVTSSYNEQFF
TRBJ2-2 | . | TRBV9 | . | TGTGCCAGCAGCGTAGGAGTGACGAGCACCGGGGAGCTGTTTTTT | CASSVGVTSTGELFF
TRBJ2-3 | once | TRBV7-3 | . | TGTGCCAGCAGCTTAGTCCCCACCGGTAGCGGACCTAGCACAGATACGCAGTATTTT | CASSLVPTGSGPSTDTQYF
TRBJ2-5 | . | TRBV29-1 | TRBD1 | TGCAGCGTCAGGAAGGACAGGGTCCAAGAGACCCAGTACTTC | CSVRKDRVQETQYF
TRBJ1-2 | . | TRBV28 | . | TGTGCCAGCGGCCGGGGCTACTATGGCTACACCTTC | CASGRGYYGYTF
TRBJ1-2 | few | TRBV5-1 | . | TGCGCCAGCAGCTTGGAAGGGTTTGGCTACACCTTC | CASSLEGFGYTF
TRBJ1-4 | few | TRBV28 | . | TGTGCCAGCAGTTTATCCCGGGTAAATGAAAAACTGTTTTTT | CASSLSRVNEKLFF
TRBJ2-5 | . | TRBV15 | TRBD1 | TGTGCCACCAGCAGAGATCTGGACAGGCAGTACTTC | CATSRDLDRQYF
TRBJ1-4 | . | TRBV9 | TRBD1 | TGTGCCAGCAGCGTAGCGGGAGGGGGCGCGGAAAAACTGTTTTTT | CASSVAGGGAEKLFF
TRBJ2-6 | . | TRBV6-6 | TRBD1 | TGTGCCAGCAGGGGACAGGGTAGCTCTGGGGCCAACGTCCTGACTTTC | CASRGQGSSGANVLTF
TRBJ2-7 | . | TRBV4-1 | TRBD2 | TGCGCCAGCAGCCAAGAATCCACTAGCGGGGCCTCCTACGAGCAGTACTTC | CASSQESTSGASYEQYF
TRBJ2-7 | . | TRBV30 | . | TGTGCCTGGAGTGTTTTTGACGGGGCTGCCTACGAGCAGTACTTC | CAWSVFDGAAYEQYF
TRBJ1-2 | . | TRBV7-9 | . | TGTGCCAGCACCCTTCTAGCTAACTATGGCTACACCTTC | CASTLLANYGYTF
TRBJ2-2 | . | TRBV27 | TRBD1 | TGTGCCAGCAGTTTACACAGGGGCTGGCTCGACGCCGGGGAGCTGTTTTTT | CASSLHRGWLDAGELFF
TRBJ2-7 | . | TRBV29-1 | . | TGCAGCGTTGAAGTGGGGGCGGGATCTTACGAGCAGTACTTC | CSVEVGAGSYEQYF
TRBJ2-4 | few | TRBV4-2 | TRBD2 | TGTGCCAGCAGCCTCGGGGGGGGAAACATTCAGTACTTC | CASSLGGGNIQYF
TRBJ2-7 | . | TRBV28 | TRBD2 | TGTGCCAGCAGGCCTAGGGGCGGGGGACCCTACGAGCAGTACTTC | CASRPRGGGPYEQYF
TRBJ1-1 | . | TRBV5-4 | TRBD1 | TGTGCCAGCAGCTTGGGCGGACAGGCGGAGTACACTGAAGCTTTCTTT | CASSLGGQAEYTEAFF
TRBJ1-1 | . | TRBV5-6 | . | TGTGCCAGCAGCTTGGGGGGCCGCGCTTTCTTT | CASSLGGRAFF
TRBJ1-5 | . | TRBV7-2 | . | TGTGCCAGCAGCTTAGGGACGGCTAATCAGCCCCAGCATTTT | CASSLGTANQPQHF
TRBJ1-4 | . | TRBV11-2 | . | TGTGCCAGCAGATTGACAGGTCATAATGAAAAACTGTTTTTT | CASRLTGHNEKLFF
TRBJ1-5 | . | TRBV6-1 | . | TGTGCCAGCGGAGCAGGATCGTTGCCCCAGCATTTT | CASGAGSLPQHF
TRBJ2-2 | once | TRBV5-1 | . | TGCGCCAGCAGCATTTACAGGACGAACACCGGGGAGCTGTTTTTT | CASSIYRTNTGELFF
TRBJ1-1 | . | TRBV5-6 | . | TGTGCCAGCAGCACCCAGCTGGGGTGGGCTGAAGCTTTCTTT | CASSTQLGWAEAFF
TRBJ2-6 | once | TRBV18 | . | TGTGCCAGCTCCCAAGGGATCTCTGGGGCCAACGTCCTGACTTTC | CASSQGISGANVLTF
TRBJ2-4 | once | TRBV5-1 | TRBD1 | TGCGCCAGCAGCTTGGCAGGGGGCGGCGGAAACATTCAGTACTTC | CASSLAGGGGNIQYF
TRBJ1-1 | . | TRBV6-1 | . | TGTGCCAGCAGTGAATTCCCGTCGGTTGAAGCTTTCTTT | CASSEFPSVEAFF
TRBJ2-3 | . | TRBV7-9 | . | TGTGCCAGCAGCTTAGTTCGCGGGACTCAAAGCACAGATACGCAGTATTTT | CASSLVRGTQSTDTQYF
TRBJ2-7 | once | TRBV4-2 | TRBD2 | TGTGCCAGCAGCCAAGTAGGACTAGCGGGGAACTCCTACGAGCAGTACTTC | CASSQVGLAGNSYEQYF
TRBJ2-5 | . | TRBV5-6 | . | TGTGCCAGCAGCTTGTCGAAGACCCAGTACTTC | CASSLSKTQYF
TRBJ1-4 | . | TRBV30 | TRBD1 | TGTGCCTGGAGTTCCAAGGGACAGGGAAAGGAAAAACTGTTTTTT | CAWSSKGQGKEKLFF
TRBJ2-1 | . | TRBV6-4 | TRBD1 | TGTGCCAGCAGTGACTCCAGGACAGGGGGCAATGAGCAGTTCTTC | CASSDSRTGGNEQFF
TRBJ1-3 | . | TRBV28 | TRBD1 | TGTGCCAGCACCCTGGACAGGGGGCCTGGAAACACCATATATTTT | CASTLDRGPGNTIYF
TRBJ2-7 | . | TRBV30 | TRBD1 | TGTGCCTGGACCCGGGACAGGGGGCCCTACGAGCAGTACTTC | CAWTRDRGPYEQYF
TRBJ1-5 | . | TRBV6-1 | TRBD1 | TGTGCCAGCAGTCGACAGGGAGTCGGCGTGGCCCAGCATTTT | CASSRQGVGVAQHF
TRBJ2-5 | . | TRBV25-1 | . | TGTGCCAGCAGTCCTCAGCCGAGGACCCAGTACTTC | CASSPQPRTQYF
TRBJ2-2 | . | TRBV18 | . | TGTGCCAGCTCACCGGCCGGCAATTCGAACACCGGGGAGCTGTTTTTT | CASSPAGNSNTGELFF
TRBJ2-7 | . | TRBV6-1 | TRBD1 | TGTGCCAGCAGTCTACAGGGGTCCGAGCAGTACTTC | CASSLQGSEQYF
TRBJ1-5 | . | TRBV6-1 | . | TGTGCCAGCAGTGAAGTTGCCTCGGGGCAGCCCCAGCATTTT | CASSEVASGQPQHF
TRBJ1-4 | few | TRBV19 | TRBD1 | TGTGCCAGTAGTATGAAGTTGGGGACAGGTGGAGAAAAACTGTTTTTT | CASSMKLGTGGEKLFF
TRBJ2-5 | . | TRBV25-1 | . | TGTGCCAGCAGCAGACCTTCTGGGGAGACCCAGTACTTC | CASSRPSGETQYF
TRBJ2-1 | . | TRBV7-2 | TRBD2 | TGTGCCAGCAGCTTATGGGTCCTGCGGGGGGCCCTCCCCAATGAGCAGTTCTTC | CASSLWVLRGALPNEQFF
TRBJ1-1 | few | TRBV7-9 | . | TGTGCCAGCAGCTTAGCAGGGGACACTGAAGCTTTCTTT | CASSLAGDTEAFF
TRBJ1-2 | . | TRBV6-1 | . | TGTGCCAGCAGTGAAGCCCAAGACAGGAACTACTATGGCTACACCTTC | CASSEAQDRNYYGYTF
TRBJ2-3 | once | TRBV6-4 | . | TGTGCCAGCAGTGAAGGGGCTGCCGGCCGGCAGTATTTT | CASSEGAAGRQYF